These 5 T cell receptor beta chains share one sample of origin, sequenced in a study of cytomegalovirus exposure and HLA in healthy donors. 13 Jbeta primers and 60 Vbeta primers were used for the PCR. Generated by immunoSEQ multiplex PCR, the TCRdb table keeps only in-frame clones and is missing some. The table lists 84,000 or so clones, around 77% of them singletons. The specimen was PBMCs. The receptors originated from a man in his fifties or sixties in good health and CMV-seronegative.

Written as DNA, the CDR3 is TGTGCCAGCAGCGTTCGACAGACCACTCTGCAGAACACCATATATTTT. It translates to CASSVRQTTLQNTIYF. V and J are TRBV7-9 and TRBJ1-3, with TRBD1 as a possible D gene (5 bases). Germline CDR1 and CDR2: SEHNR and FQNEAQ (reference sequence). The length of the CDR3 is 16 residues. V lost 5 bases and J lost 7, with 21 bases in between. Full variable domain (outside the CDR3, taken from reference TRBV7-9 and TRBJ1-3): DTGVSQNPRHKITKRGQNVTFRCDPISEHNRLYWYRQTLGQGPEFLTYFQNEAQLEKSRLLSDRFSAERPKGSFSTLEIQRTEQGDSAMYLCASSVRQTTLQNTIYFGEGSWLTVV.

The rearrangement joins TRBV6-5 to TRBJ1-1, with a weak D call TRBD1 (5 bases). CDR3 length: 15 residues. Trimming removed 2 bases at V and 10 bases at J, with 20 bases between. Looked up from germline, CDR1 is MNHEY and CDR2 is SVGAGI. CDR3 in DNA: TGTGCCAGCAGTTACGGGACTTCCGTCCTTGGGTCAGCTTTCTTT. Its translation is CASSYGTSVLGSAFF.

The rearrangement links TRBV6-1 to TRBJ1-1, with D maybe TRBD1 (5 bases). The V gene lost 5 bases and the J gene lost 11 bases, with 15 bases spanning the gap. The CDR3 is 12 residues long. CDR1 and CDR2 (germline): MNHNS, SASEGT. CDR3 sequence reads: CASSLQGGGAFF. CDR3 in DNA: TGTGCCAGCAGTCTGCAGGGAGGAGGTGCTTTCTTT.

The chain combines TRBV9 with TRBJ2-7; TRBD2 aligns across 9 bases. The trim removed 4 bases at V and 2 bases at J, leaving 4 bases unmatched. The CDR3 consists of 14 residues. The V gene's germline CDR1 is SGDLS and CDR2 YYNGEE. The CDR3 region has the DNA TGTGCCAGCAGCCGCGGGGGGGTGACCTACGAGCAGTACTTC. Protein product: CASSRGGVTYEQYF.

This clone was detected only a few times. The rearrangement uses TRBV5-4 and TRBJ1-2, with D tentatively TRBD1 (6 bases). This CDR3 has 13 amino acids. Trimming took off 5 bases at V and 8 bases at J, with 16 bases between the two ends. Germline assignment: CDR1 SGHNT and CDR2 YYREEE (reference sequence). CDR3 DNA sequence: TGTGCCAGCAGTCTATACAGGGACCCGGGCTACACCTTC. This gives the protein CASSLYRDPGYTF.